This T cell receptor beta chain was captured in a study of Ad26.COV2.S vaccination and SARS-CoV-2 variants. As for the study in general: Administration of Ad26.COV2.S was intramuscular, either once or twice 56 days apart. Study-wide points: Individuals receiving vaccine had higher spike-specific TCR breadth than placebo recipients did.

Treatment denoted: some 20 received Ad26.COV2.S at low or high dose, single or two shots; several received placebo; per-sample allocation not given. Material that was analyzed had been drawn on day 63 after the first vaccine or placebo injection. Whoever gave the sample was an adult aged 18-55 years in Boston. Trimming pared 11 bases from V and 7 bases from J, leaving 18 bases between. The germline V gene encodes CDR1 ENHRY and CDR2 SYGVKD. The CDR3 is 14 residues long. Profiled with immunoSEQ multiplex PCR; TCRdb holds only in-frame clones, not every one. The sample includes roughly 390,000 clones, approximately 91% seen only once; the top ten take 3.5%. Note on this clone: The antigen is undetermined.

The gene calls are TRBV10-3 and TRBJ2-6, with D possibly called TRBD1 or TRBD2 (5 bases each). Sequences were derived from peripheral blood, sampled in a trial of Ad26.COV2.S vaccine versus placebo. This TCR was recovered from a person between 18 and 65 years old who received the Ad26.COV2.S COVID-19 vaccine or a placebo. The CDR3 spells CAPWDRRGANVLTF. For the CDR3, the DNA is TGTGCCCCATGGGACCGTCGGGGAGCCAACGTCCTGACTTTC.